Listed here are 30 T cell receptor beta chains from one sample, sequenced in a study of CD8 T cells in Susac syndrome. Random hexamers served to reverse transcribe roughly 0.5 to 1 ug RNA. TCRdb fed the immunoSEQ multiplex PCR reads into MiXCR, producing one record per CDR3 protein. The sample contains over 150,000 distinct CDR3 sequences, approximately 95% of which appear only once. Sequenced input: CD4+ T cells from PBMCs. These receptors all stem from a human donor with Susac syndrome.

The chain joins TRBV19 to TRBJ2-5, with D uncertain. Germline V gives CDR1 LNHDA, CDR2 SQIVND (reference sequence). This CDR3 has 12 amino acids. Between the trimmed V and J ends, which lost 3 bases and 5 bases, there was a span of 7 bases. In DNA form, the CDR3 reads TGTGCCAGTAGTATCACCGGGGAGACCCAGTACTTC. Protein sequence: CASSITGETQYF.

The rearrangement uses TRBV3-1 and TRBJ2-2; D is uncertain. CDR1 and CDR2 from the germline V gene are LGHDT and YNNKEL (reference sequence). V gave up 4 bases and J gave up 5 bases, with 8 bases separating them. This CDR3 is built from 13 residues. The CDR3 sequence: CASSPPVTGELFF. In nucleotides, the CDR3 is TGTGCCAGCAGCCCGCCCGTGACCGGGGAGCTGTTTTTT.

This clonotype was observed once. The rearrangement joins TRBV29-1 to TRBJ2-2, with D perhaps matching TRBD1 (6 bases). Germline CDR1 and CDR2: SQVTM and ANQGSEA. V lost 6 bases, J lost 9 bases, and 17 bases lay in between. The CDR3 has 13 residues. CDR3 sequence reads: CSVIIQGFRELFF. CDR3 nucleotides: TGCAGCGTCATTATCCAGGGGTTCCGGGAGCTGTTTTTT.

The chain links TRBV4-2 to TRBJ1-1, with D uncertain. There are 13 residues in the CDR3. From germline, CDR1 is LGHNA and CDR2 YNFKEQ. The V end lost 6 bases, the J end lost 5 bases, and 13 bases lay between the germline ends. Here the CDR3 reads CASSFEGGTEAFF. In DNA, the CDR3 is TGTGCCAGCAGTTTCGAGGGAGGTACTGAAGCTTTCTTT.

There are a few counts of this clonotype. The chain employs TRBV5-1 and TRBJ2-5, with TRBD1 identical over 7 bases. The CDR3 extends over 14 amino acids. V lost 2 bases, J lost 5 bases, and 6 bases stayed unmatched. Germline CDR1 reads SGHRS; CDR2 reads YFSETQ. DNA for the CDR3: TGCGCCAGCAGCTTAGGGACAGTCCGGGAGACCCAGTACTTC. Its translation is CASSLGTVRETQYF.

The chain carries TRBV6-5 and TRBJ2-1; no firm D call. The CDR3 has 14 residues. V gave up 6 bases and J gave up 0 bases, with 9 bases separating them. Per germline, CDR1 MNHEY and CDR2 SVGAGI. The CDR3 loop is CASRLTSSYNEQFF. CDR3 nucleotides: TGTGCCAGCAGGCTGACTTCCTCCTACAATGAGCAGTTCTTC.

In this sample, this clonotype turned up once. The chain employs TRBV30 and TRBJ1-4; D might be TRBD1 (5 bases). The CDR3 length is 16 residues. V lost 2 bases to trimming and J lost 0 bases, with 13 bases between them. Germline V CDR1 and CDR2: GTSNPN, SVGIG (reference sequence). The CDR3 sequence is CAWSIGTRATNEKLFF. The CDR3 region has the DNA TGTGCCTGGAGTATTGGGACGCGTGCAACTAATGAAAAACTGTTTTTT.

The chain uses TRBV20-1 and TRBJ2-1; D may be TRBD2 (7 bases). V was shortened by 1 base and J by 6 bases, with 16 bases between the two germline ends. Germline V gene lookup returns CDR1 DFQATT and CDR2 SNEGSKA (reference sequence). CDR3 length equals 15 residues. Written as DNA, the CDR3 is TGCAGTGCTAGAGTCCCGGGGGGCTTAGCCAATGAGCAGTTCTTC. Translated: CSARVPGGLANEQFF.

The sample holds one count of this clonotype. This chain connects TRBV27 to TRBJ2-7, with a possible D match to TRBD1 (5 bases). With 3 bases removed from V and 2 bases from J, the gap between germline ends came to 14 bases. The length of the CDR3 is 15 residues. Germline CDR1 and CDR2: MNHEY and SMNVEV (reference sequence). The DNA for the CDR3 is TGTGCCAGCAGTTTTTCTCCGACAGTGACCTACGAGCAGTACTTC. Residues: CASSFSPTVTYEQYF.

This chain connects TRBV7-2 to TRBJ2-2, with TRBD2 matching 7 bases. CDR1 and CDR2 from the germline V gene are SGHTA and FQGNSA. This CDR3 has 14 amino acids. J gave up 4 bases and V 7 bases, and 6 bases lay outside the gene matches. DNA of the CDR3: TGTGCCAGCATCATGGGGGGGATCACCGGGGAGCTGTTTTTT. Protein: CASIMGGITGELFF. Variable domain in full (rest from reference TRBV7-2 and TRBJ2-2): GAGVSQSPSNKVTEKGKDVELRCDPISGHTALYWYRQSLGQGLEFLIYFQGNSAPDKSGLPSDRFSAERTGGSVSTLTIQRTQQEDSAVYLCASIMGGITGELFFGEGSRLTVL.

V usage is TRBV11-2 and J usage is TRBJ2-1; 9 bases align to TRBD2. Germline V CDR1 and CDR2: SGHAT, FQNNGV. The junction had 10 bases not matched to a gene; V was cut back by 4 bases and J by 6 bases. The CDR3 length is 16 residues. The CDR3: CASSSQGGRAINEQFF. The CDR3 DNA reads as TGTGCCAGCAGCTCCCAGGGCGGGAGGGCTATCAATGAGCAGTTCTTC.

This chain connects TRBV29-1 to TRBJ1-2; 7 nucleotides match TRBD1. V was pared by 6 bases and J by 1 base, with 5 bases of the junction left unmatched. CDR1 and CDR2 (germline): SQVTM, ANQGSEA. The CDR3 loop spans 13 amino acids. The CDR3 reads CSVADRLNYGYTF. The CDR3 DNA follows: TGCAGCGTGGCGGACAGGCTTAACTATGGCTACACCTTC.

This chain joins TRBV7-9 and TRBJ2-3; tentatively, D is TRBD1 or TRBD2 (5 bases each). This CDR3 has 15 residues. Germline V CDR1 and CDR2: SEHNR, FQNEAQ (reference sequence). With 3 bases removed from V and 3 bases from J, the gap between germline ends came to 13 bases. The CDR3 coding sequence is TGTGCCAGCAGCTTGGTGGGGGAAGCTACAGATACGCAGTATTTT. Encoded protein: CASSLVGEATDTQYF.

This chain uses TRBV7-9 with TRBJ2-1, with 7 bases that match TRBD1. The CDR3 sequence is 12 residues long. The V gene's germline CDR1 is SEHNR and CDR2 FQNEAQ (reference sequence). Losses at the gene ends were 5 bases for V and 7 bases for J; bases not matched to a gene: 2. The CDR3 loop is CASSQDRNEQFF. The CDR3 DNA is TGTGCCAGCAGCCAGGACAGGAATGAGCAGTTCTTC. Variable domain in full (rest from reference TRBV7-9 and TRBJ2-1): DTGVSQNPRHKITKRGQNVTFRCDPISEHNRLYWYRQTLGQGPEFLTYFQNEAQLEKSRLLSDRFSAERPKGSFSTLEIQRTEQGDSAMYLCASSQDRNEQFFGPGTRLTVL.

The CDR3 DNA is TGCAGTGCTAGAGATCTGGCGGGGGGCACTGGGGAGCTGTTTTTT. Translation gives CSARDLAGGTGELFF. This chain connects TRBV20-1 to TRBJ2-2, with 8 bases aligning to TRBD2. V gave up 0 bases and J gave up 8 bases; unmatched junction bases: 8. CDR1 is DFQATT, CDR2 SNEGSKA, per germline (reference sequence). CDR3 length: 15 residues.

The rearrangement links TRBV7-2 to TRBJ2-7; 7 bases agree with TRBD1. Germline V CDR1 and CDR2: SGHTA, FQGNSA. The CDR3 totals 15 residues. The J segment lost 0 bases and the V segment lost 3 bases, leaving 5 bases of the junction unmatched. DNA for the CDR3: TGTGCCAGCAGCTTCGGACAGGCGAGCTCCTACGAGCAGTACTTC. This translates into CASSFGQASSYEQYF.

The rearrangement joins TRBV30 to TRBJ2-1; D uncertain. Germline CDR1 and CDR2: GTSNPN and SVGIG (reference sequence). V was cut by 4 bases and J by 4 bases, with 8 bases left in between. The CDR3 extends over 12 amino acids. The CDR3, as DNA: TGTGCCTGGATGTACCGATACAATGAGCAGTTCTTC. This translates into CAWMYRYNEQFF.

The chain couples TRBV29-1 to TRBJ1-2; D unclear. Per germline, CDR1 SQVTM and CDR2 ANQGSEA. This CDR3 is 13 amino acids long. V lost 4 bases to trimming and J lost 5 bases, with 14 bases between them. In DNA form, the CDR3 reads TGCAGCGTTGGCGCACGGACGCCGTATGGCTACACCTTC. Translating it yields CSVGARTPYGYTF.

The chain uses TRBV4-2 and TRBJ2-2; no clear D. V lost 0 bases and J 12 bases, leaving 8 bases between the germline ends. From germline, CDR1 is LGHNA and CDR2 YNFKEQ. The CDR3 is 12 residues long. The CDR3 DNA reads as TGTGCCAGCAGCCAAGAAGAAACCCAGCTGTTTTTT. It is translated as CASSQEETQLFF.

This clonotype was counted a single time. This rearrangement joins TRBV12-3 or TRBV12-4 to TRBJ2-2; 14 positions agree with TRBD2. J lost 2 bases, V lost 6 bases, and 8 bases had no gene match. This CDR3 spans 18 amino acids. The CDR3 loop is CASSLGLAGGRNTGELFF. CDR3 bases: TGTGCCAGCAGCCTCGGACTAGCGGGAGGCCGAAACACCGGGGAGCTGTTTTTT.

This chain uses TRBV5-6 with TRBJ1-6; D call uncertain. From germline, CDR1 is SGHDT and CDR2 YYEEEE. The CDR3 extends over 15 amino acids. Trimming removed 0 bases from V and 11 bases from J, with 15 bases in between. The CDR3: CASSLASGKAAPLHF. The CDR3 DNA reads as TGTGCCAGCAGCTTGGCTAGTGGAAAAGCGGCACCCCTCCACTTT.

This clonotype was found once. The V and J genes are TRBV3-1 and TRBJ2-1; 9 bases are shared with TRBD1. The CDR3 contains 15 residues. The J segment lost 6 bases and the V segment lost 4 bases, leaving 7 bases of the junction unmatched. In germline, CDR1 is LGHDT, CDR2 YNNKEL (reference sequence). CDR3 coding DNA: TGTGCCAGCAGCCTGGGGGACAGGGAATTCAATGAGCAGTTCTTC. Encoded protein: CASSLGDREFNEQFF.

The chain is built from TRBV11-2 and TRBJ2-7; 11 bases agree with TRBD1. CDR3 length: 15 amino acids. With V trimmed by 3 bases and J by 6 bases, 7 bases remained unmatched. CDR1 is SGHAT and CDR2 is FQNNGV in the germline V gene. The CDR3 region is CASSFGTGGGTEQYF. The CDR3 bases are TGTGCCAGCAGCTTTGGGACAGGGGGAGGGACCGAGCAGTACTTC.

The table lists this clonotype with a count of one. The chain has TRBV24-1 and TRBJ2-1, with unresolved D. With 8 bases removed from V and 5 bases from J, the gap between germline ends came to 12 bases. The V gene's germline CDR1 is KGHDR and CDR2 SFDVKD. This CDR3 spans 13 amino acids. CDR3 in DNA: TGTGCCACCAACGACGCCGTCCACAATGAGCAGTTCTTC. This sequence encodes CATNDAVHNEQFF.

The CDR3 region is CASSATGSDYEQYF. The CDR3 bases are TGTGCCAGCAGTGCAACAGGGTCAGACTACGAGCAGTACTTC. V and J are TRBV6-2 or TRBV6-3 and TRBJ2-7; D may be TRBD1 (6 bases). The CDR3 spans 14 residues. Trimming took off 5 bases at V and 3 bases at J, with 14 bases between the two ends. Germline V gene data show CDR1 as MNHEY and CDR2 as SVGEGT.

J is TRBJ2-2 and V is TRBV12-3 or TRBV12-4; 7 nucleotides match TRBD2. V dropped 7 bases and J dropped 6; count of bases not matched to a gene: 14. This CDR3 region has 16 residues. The DNA of the CDR3 is TGTGCCAGCACCACGGGACTATTAACATTAGCCGGGGAGCTGTTTTTT. Its protein is CASTTGLLTLAGELFF.

V gene TRBV20-1 combines with J gene TRBJ2-7, with D maybe TRBD1 (5 bases). From germline, CDR1 is DFQATT and CDR2 SNEGSKA (reference sequence). The V and J ends lost 6 bases and 7 bases respectively, with 16 bases between them. This CDR3 region has 12 residues. In DNA form, the CDR3 reads TGCAGTGCCGGCGACAGTTCTTGGGAGCAGTACTTC. Protein: CSAGDSSWEQYF.

This chain joins TRBV7-9 and TRBJ2-1; D unresolved. Germline CDR1 is SEHNR and CDR2 is FQNEAQ (reference sequence). The CDR3 runs to 10 residues. Deletions cut 7 bases from V and 8 bases from J, with 6 bases between. CDR3 coding DNA: TGTGCCAGCAACCCAGATGAGCAGTTCTTC. Protein sequence: CASNPDEQFF.

The chain carries TRBV14 and TRBJ2-2, with 7 bases matching TRBD1. With V trimmed by 6 bases and J by 8 bases, 6 bases remained unmatched. The germline V gene encodes CDR1 SGHDN and CDR2 FVKESK. CDR3 size: 13 residues. Written as DNA, the CDR3 is TGTGCCAGCAGTCACAGGGGAGCTGGGGAGCTGTTTTTT. Translating gives CASSHRGAGELFF.

This chain connects TRBV12-3 or TRBV12-4 to TRBJ2-1; 8 positions match TRBD2. The V and J ends lost 6 bases and 2 bases, in that order; junction bases with no gene match: 12. The CDR3 runs 17 residues. CDR3 protein: CASSRPAGVVTYNEQFF. CDR3 DNA sequence: TGTGCCAGCAGCCGTCCAGCGGGAGTTGTAACCTACAATGAGCAGTTCTTC.